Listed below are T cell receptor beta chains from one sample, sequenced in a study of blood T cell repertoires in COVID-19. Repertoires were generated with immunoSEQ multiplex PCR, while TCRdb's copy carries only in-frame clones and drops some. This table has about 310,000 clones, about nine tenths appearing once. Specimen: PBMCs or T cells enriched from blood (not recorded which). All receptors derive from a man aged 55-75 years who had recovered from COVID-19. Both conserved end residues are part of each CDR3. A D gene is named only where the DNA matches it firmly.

CARSPPGGSWSNQPQHF,TGCGCCCGCAGCCCACCGGGGGGCAGCTGGAGCAATCAGCCCCAGCATTTT,.,TRBV4-1,TRBJ1-5
CASSSYLRAGTNEKLFF,TGCGCCAGCAGCTCGTATCTGCGGGCAGGCACTAATGAAAAACTGTTTTTT,.,TRBV5-1,TRBJ1-4
CASSIGGGRYEQYF,TGTGCCAGTAGTATAGGAGGTGGTCGCTACGAGCAGTACTTC,.,TRBV19,TRBJ2-7
CASSLIVMKLGDGYTF,TGTGCCAGCAGCCTCATTGTCATGAAATTAGGAGATGGCTACACCTTC,.,TRBV7-9,TRBJ1-2
CASSLRTGDKEQYF,TGCGCCAGCAGCCTCCGGACAGGGGACAAGGAGCAGTACTTC,TRBD1,TRBV4-1,TRBJ2-7
CASSEAGSGDSYEQYF,TGTGCCAGCAGTGAAGCGGGGTCCGGGGACTCCTACGAGCAGTACTTC,.,TRBV6-1,TRBJ2-7
CATSRPRTERHSNQPQHF,TGTGCCACCAGCAGACCTAGGACAGAGAGACATAGCAATCAGCCCCAGCATTTT,.,TRBV15,TRBJ1-5
CSVAFSSGAYEQYF,TGCAGCGTTGCTTTCAGTTCGGGGGCCTACGAGCAGTACTTC,.,TRBV29-1,TRBJ2-7
CATRQGRGNQPQHF,TGTGCCACCAGACAGGGGAGAGGCAATCAGCCCCAGCATTTT,TRBD1,TRBV19,TRBJ1-5
CASSSAGGYGNTIYF,TGTGCCAGCTCATCAGCAGGGGGCTATGGAAACACCATATATTTT,TRBD1,TRBV18,TRBJ1-3
CASSIVGLAGGSTNEQFF,TGTGCCAGTAGTATAGTCGGACTAGCGGGAGGGAGCACAAATGAGCAGTTCTTC,TRBD2,TRBV19,TRBJ2-1
CASSQESTGIYEQYF,TGTGCCAGCAGCCAAGAGAGCACAGGGATCTACGAGCAGTACTTC,.,TRBV4-2,TRBJ2-7
CASSPTGSWYNEQFF,TGTGCCAGCAGTCCGACCGGGTCTTGGTACAATGAGCAGTTCTTC,.,TRBV9,TRBJ2-1
CAWSVQPARYGYTF,TGTGCCTGGAGTGTACAACCAGCCAGGTATGGCTACACCTTC,.,TRBV30,TRBJ1-2
CASSPRTGTGNTIYF,TGTGCCAGCAGCCCCAGGACAGGGACTGGAAACACCATATATTTT,TRBD1,TRBV7-2,TRBJ1-3
CVITGGGSYEQYF,TGTGTTATAACAGGGGGCGGTTCCTACGAGCAGTACTTC,TRBD1,TRBV28,TRBJ2-7
CASSIGRAGYNEQFF,TGTGCCAGTAGTATTGGGAGGGCGGGATACAATGAGCAGTTCTTC,TRBD2,TRBV19,TRBJ2-1
CASSARPGTSGRLAYTGELFF,TGTGCCAGCAGCGCAAGACCCGGGACTAGCGGGAGATTAGCTTACACCGGGGAGCTGTTTTTT,TRBD2,TRBV7-8,TRBJ2-2
CASSLAWGAGELFF,TGTGCCAGCAGCTTAGCTTGGGGGGCCGGGGAGCTGTTTTTT,.,TRBV7-2,TRBJ2-2
CASSSMAGNNEKLFF,TGTGCCAGCAGCTCTATGGCGGGGAATAATGAAAAACTGTTTTTT,.,TRBV11-2,TRBJ1-4
CASSPLRVRRNEQYF,TGTGCCAGCAGTCCCCTGAGGGTTCGAAGGAACGAGCAGTACTTC,.,TRBV6-2/TRBV6-3,TRBJ2-7
CASSFPGAGELFF,TGTGCCAGCAGCTTCCCGGGAGCGGGGGAGCTGTTTTTT,.,TRBV7-9,TRBJ2-2
CASSFNPTSGNEQFF,TGTGCCAGCAGCTTCAATCCGACTAGCGGGAATGAGCAGTTCTTC,TRBD2,TRBV7-3,TRBJ2-1
CASSLQGGYGYTF,TGTGCCAGCAGTCTACAGGGGGGCTATGGCTACACCTTC,TRBD1,TRBV2,TRBJ1-2
CASSSGWGSYEQYF,TGTGCCAGCAGCTCAGGGTGGGGATCCTACGAGCAGTACTTC,.,TRBV28,TRBJ2-7
CATSDLGPGRSADTQYF,TGTGCCACCAGTGATTTGGGTCCAGGGCGATCAGCAGATACGCAGTATTTT,.,TRBV24-1,TRBJ2-3
CASKNLDRDTDTQYF,TGTGCCAGCAAGAACCTCGACAGGGACACAGATACGCAGTATTTT,TRBD1,TRBV3-1/TRBV3-2,TRBJ2-3
CASSEWEGLAGGGGELFF,TGCGCCAGCAGTGAGTGGGAAGGGCTAGCGGGGGGCGGCGGGGAGCTGTTTTTT,TRBD2,TRBV10-1,TRBJ2-2
CASSFLTGDTGELFF,TGTGCCAGCAGCTTTTTAACAGGGGACACCGGGGAGCTGTTTTTT,TRBD1,TRBV5-5,TRBJ2-2